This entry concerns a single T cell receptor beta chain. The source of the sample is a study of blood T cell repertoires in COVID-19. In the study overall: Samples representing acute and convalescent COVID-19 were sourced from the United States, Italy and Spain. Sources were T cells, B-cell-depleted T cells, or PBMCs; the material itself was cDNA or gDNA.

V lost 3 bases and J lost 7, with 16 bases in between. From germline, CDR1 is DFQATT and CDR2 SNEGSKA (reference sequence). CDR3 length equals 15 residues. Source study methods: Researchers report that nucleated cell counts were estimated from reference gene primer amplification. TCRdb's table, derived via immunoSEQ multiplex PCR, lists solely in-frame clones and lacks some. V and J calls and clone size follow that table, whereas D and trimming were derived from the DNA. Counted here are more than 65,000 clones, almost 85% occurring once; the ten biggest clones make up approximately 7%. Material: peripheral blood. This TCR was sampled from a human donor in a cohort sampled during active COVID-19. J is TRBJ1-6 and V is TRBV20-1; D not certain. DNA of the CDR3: TGCAGTGCTAGTAATTCGGAATCTAGGAATTCACCCCTCCACTTT. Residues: CSASNSESRNSPLHF.